This T cell receptor (beta chain) came from a study of lymphopenia after photon versus proton radiotherapy. Overall study findings and caveats: Only patients who died were analyzed for survival; proton advantage is unproven. Relative stability marked proton patients; photon patients lost diversity and naive cells. Post-nadir diversity loss with photons came from oligoclonal expansion, particularly CD8+ Temra cells.

Generated by immunoSEQ multiplex PCR, the TCRdb table keeps only in-frame clones and is missing some. The table has more than 70,000 clones, about four fifths seen once. To note about this clone: Its antigen is not identified.

Germline CDR1 is MNHNS and CDR2 is SASEGT. The CDR3 totals 14 residues. V was shortened by 4 bases and J by 5 bases, with 14 bases between the two germline ends. The chain couples TRBV6-1 to TRBJ2-5, with D perhaps matching TRBD2 (6 bases). The sequenced sample was peripheral blood, obtained from a patient treated with proton-based radiotherapy. This receptor was taken from a man aged 55 to 70 with pancreatic cancer. CDR3 region: CASSGSRGRETQYF. DNA for the CDR3: TGTGCCAGCAGTGGTAGCCGGGGGAGGGAGACCCAGTACTTC.